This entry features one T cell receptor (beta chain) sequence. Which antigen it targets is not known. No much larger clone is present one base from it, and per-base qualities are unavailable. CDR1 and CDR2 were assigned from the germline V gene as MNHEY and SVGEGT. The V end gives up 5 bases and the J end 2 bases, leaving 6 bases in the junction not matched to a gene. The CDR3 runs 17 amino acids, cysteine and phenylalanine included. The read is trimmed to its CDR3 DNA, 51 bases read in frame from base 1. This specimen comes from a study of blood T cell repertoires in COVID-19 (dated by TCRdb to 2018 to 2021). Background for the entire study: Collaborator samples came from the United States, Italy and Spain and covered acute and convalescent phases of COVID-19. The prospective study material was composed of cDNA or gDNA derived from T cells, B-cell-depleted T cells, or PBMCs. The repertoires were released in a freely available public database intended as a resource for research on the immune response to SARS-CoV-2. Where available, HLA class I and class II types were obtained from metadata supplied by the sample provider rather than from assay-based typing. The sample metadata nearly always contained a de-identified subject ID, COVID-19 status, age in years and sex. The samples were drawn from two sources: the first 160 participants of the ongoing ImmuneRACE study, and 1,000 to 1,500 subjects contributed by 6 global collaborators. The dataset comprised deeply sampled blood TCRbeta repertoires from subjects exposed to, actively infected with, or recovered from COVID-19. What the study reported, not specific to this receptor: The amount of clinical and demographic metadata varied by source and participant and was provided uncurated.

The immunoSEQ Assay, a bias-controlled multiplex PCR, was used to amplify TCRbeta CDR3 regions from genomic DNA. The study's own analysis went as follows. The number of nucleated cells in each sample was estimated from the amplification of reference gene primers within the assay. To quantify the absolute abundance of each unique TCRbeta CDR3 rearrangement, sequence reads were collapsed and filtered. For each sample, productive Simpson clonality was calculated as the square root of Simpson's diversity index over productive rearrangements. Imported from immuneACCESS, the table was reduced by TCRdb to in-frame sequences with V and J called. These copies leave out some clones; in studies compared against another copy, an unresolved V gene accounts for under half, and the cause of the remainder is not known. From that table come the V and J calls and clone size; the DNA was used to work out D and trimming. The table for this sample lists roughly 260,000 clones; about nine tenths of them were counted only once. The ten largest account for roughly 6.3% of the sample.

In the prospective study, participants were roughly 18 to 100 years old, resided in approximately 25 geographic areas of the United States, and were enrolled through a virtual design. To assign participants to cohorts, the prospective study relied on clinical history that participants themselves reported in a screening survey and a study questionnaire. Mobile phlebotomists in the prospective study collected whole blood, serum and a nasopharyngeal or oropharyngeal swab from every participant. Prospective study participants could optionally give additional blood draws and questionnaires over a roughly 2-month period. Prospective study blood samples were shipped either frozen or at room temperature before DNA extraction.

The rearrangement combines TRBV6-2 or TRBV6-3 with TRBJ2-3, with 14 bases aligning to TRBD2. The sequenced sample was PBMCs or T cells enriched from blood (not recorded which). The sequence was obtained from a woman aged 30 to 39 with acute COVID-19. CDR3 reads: CASSTGLAGAFTDTQYF. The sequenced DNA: TGTGCCAGCAGTACGGGACTAGCGGGGGCCTTCACAGATACGCAGTATTTT.